The sample holds many counts of the clone carrying this TCR beta chain. This CDR3 has 15 amino acids. Germline-derived CDR1 and CDR2 are MNHEY and SVGEGT. The junction had 3 bases not matched to a gene; V was cut back by 4 bases and J by 0 bases. Individually, cDNA molecules had unique molecular identifiers attached to them. TCRdb ran MiXCR on the 5' RACE reads and lists one entry per CDR3 protein. The data contain 60,000 to 90,000 distinct CDR3 sequences, less than 20% of them singletons. This entry is derived from a study of early T cells in non-severe SARS-CoV-2 infection. Study-wide background: Sequenced bulk RNA came from whole blood that was unsorted, and chains were unpaired.

The chain joins TRBV6-2 or TRBV6-3 to TRBJ2-5; 9 bases align to TRBD1. This TCR came from an adult who was a healthcare worker with PCR-confirmed SARS-CoV-2 infection or an uninfected control (not recorded which). The sample consisted of whole blood. CDR3 sequence reads: CASSSRDRDQETQYF. The CDR3 DNA follows: TGTGCCAGCAGTTCGAGGGACAGGGACCAAGAGACCCAGTACTTC.